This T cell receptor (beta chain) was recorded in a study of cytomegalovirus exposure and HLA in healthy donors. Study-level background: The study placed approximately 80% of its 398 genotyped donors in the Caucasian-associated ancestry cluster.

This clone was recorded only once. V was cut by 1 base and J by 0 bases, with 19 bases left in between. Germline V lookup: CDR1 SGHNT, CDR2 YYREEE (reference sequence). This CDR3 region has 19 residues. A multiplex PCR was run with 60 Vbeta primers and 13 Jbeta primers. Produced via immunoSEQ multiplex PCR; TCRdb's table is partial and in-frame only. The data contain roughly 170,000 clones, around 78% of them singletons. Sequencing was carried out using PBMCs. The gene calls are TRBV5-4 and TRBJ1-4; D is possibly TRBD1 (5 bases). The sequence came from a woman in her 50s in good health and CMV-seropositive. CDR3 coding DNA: TGTGCCAGCAGCTTGCAGACTTGGGGAGGGGCTACAACTAATGAAAAACTGTTTTTT. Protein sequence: CASSLQTWGGATTNEKLFF.